This TCR beta chain was documented in a study of blood T cell repertoires in COVID-19. Original processing methods: Amplification of reference gene primers provided the estimated nucleated cell counts. Data came from immunoSEQ multiplex PCR; TCRdb stores just in-frame clones and leaves some out. That table supplies the V and J calls and clone size; D and trimming were determined from the DNA. The sample holds 200,000 to 250,000 clones, about 88% seen once. V was clipped by 4 bases and J by 6 bases; unmatched bases: 9. Looked up from germline, CDR1 is SGHRS and CDR2 is YFSETQ. The CDR3 is 14 residues long.

The origin of this receptor is a woman aged 60-75 years with acute or convalescent COVID-19. Sequenced: peripheral blood. The chain has TRBV5-1 and TRBJ1-1, with 7 nucleotides matching TRBD1. The DNA of the CDR3 is TGCGCCAGCAGCCCGGGCATTACAGGGGCTGAAGCTTTCTTT. Its protein is CASSPGITGAEAFF.